This T cell receptor beta chain appears in the sequencing data of a study of Graves' ophthalmopathy and Graves' hyperthyroidism. Study outcomes and limitations: Blood shared most expanded thyroid clonotypes above 0.001 frequency.

PBMCs were density-gradient isolated from around 9.2 ml fresh blood. From RNA, the CDR3 regions of TCR beta chains were amplified and sequenced. First-round RT-PCR with HTBI primers preceded a second-round multiplex PCR. One entry per CDR3 protein results from TCRdb running MiXCR on the multiplex PCR reads. Counted here are more than 300,000 distinct CDR3 sequences, roughly 17% occurring once; the ten biggest clones make up 2% to 3%. Germline loops: CDR1 KGHDR, CDR2 SFDVKD. V lost 3 bases, J lost 5 bases, and 13 bases lay in between. The CDR3 runs to 14 residues. A few counts support this clonotype. No antigen is known for it.

Sequencing was carried out using peripheral blood. The rearrangement joins TRBV24-1 to TRBJ2-7, with a possible D match to TRBD2 (5 bases). The TCR was taken from an adult woman with stable Graves' hyperthyroidism. CDR3 sequence reads: CATSDPGSSHEQYF. DNA for the CDR3: TGTGCCACCAGTGATCCTGGGAGTTCCCACGAGCAGTACTTC.